This is a list of T cell receptor beta chains from one sample in a study of T cells in Graves' hyperthyroidism and ophthalmopathy. TCRdb reprocessed the multiplex PCR reads via MiXCR and lists one record per CDR3 protein. The sample includes roughly 630,000 distinct CDR3 sequences, 15% to 18% of them seen just once. Sequenced input: blood. These receptors were obtained from a woman aged 25 to 39 with Graves' hyperthyroidism. Each CDR3 is given with its conserved first and last residue. Each record gives: D gene, V gene, J gene, clone size, CDR3 protein, CDR3 DNA. The D gene is left open where the match is weak. Not all rows give a size; the values are once, few, many and, for expanded clones, a class.

d_gene: TRBD2; v_gene: TRBV20-1; j_gene: TRBJ2-3; abundance: -; CDR3aa: CSAGGSGRESDTQYF; CDR3nt: TGCAGTGCTGGGGGAAGCGGGAGGGAGTCAGATACGCAGTATTTT
d_gene: -; v_gene: TRBV6-2/TRBV6-3; j_gene: TRBJ2-5; abundance: -; CDR3aa: CASPRFTAYQETQYF; CDR3nt: TGTGCCAGCCCCCGTTTCACAGCGTACCAAGAGACCCAGTACTTC
d_gene: TRBD1; v_gene: TRBV6-1; j_gene: TRBJ1-5; abundance: few; CDR3aa: CASRDRDRGISNQPQHF; CDR3nt: TGTGCCAGCAGGGACCGGGACAGGGGGATTAGCAATCAGCCCCAGCATTTT
d_gene: TRBD2; v_gene: TRBV12-5; j_gene: TRBJ2-7; abundance: many; CDR3aa: CASGLVTWTSGRSYEQYF; CDR3nt: TGTGCTAGTGGTTTGGTAACTTGGACTAGCGGGAGATCCTACGAGCAGTACTTC
d_gene: -; v_gene: TRBV18; j_gene: TRBJ2-7; abundance: -; CDR3aa: CASSLQKTYGEQYF; CDR3nt: TGTGCCAGCTCACTACAGAAAACCTATGGTGAGCAGTACTTC
d_gene: -; v_gene: TRBV7-2; j_gene: TRBJ2-7; abundance: -; CDR3aa: CASSLVGRGSYEQYF; CDR3nt: TGTGCCAGCAGCTTAGTCGGGAGAGGGTCCTACGAGCAGTACTTC
d_gene: -; v_gene: TRBV28; j_gene: TRBJ1-2; abundance: -; CDR3aa: CASKWHNHGYTF; CDR3nt: TGTGCCAGCAAATGGCATAACCATGGCTACACCTTC
d_gene: -; v_gene: TRBV7-2; j_gene: TRBJ2-4; abundance: many; CDR3aa: CASSLVAGKNIQYF; CDR3nt: TGTGCCAGCAGCTTAGTGGCGGGGAAAAACATTCAGTACTTC
d_gene: TRBD1; v_gene: TRBV28; j_gene: TRBJ1-1; abundance: many; CDR3aa: CASRSEWTGGGDTEAFF; CDR3nt: TGTGCCAGCCGAAGTGAATGGACAGGGGGCGGGGACACTGAAGCTTTCTTT
d_gene: TRBD2; v_gene: TRBV18; j_gene: TRBJ2-1; abundance: many; CDR3aa: CASSPLAGDDNEQFF; CDR3nt: TGTGCCAGCTCACCACTAGCGGGAGACGACAATGAGCAGTTCTTC
d_gene: TRBD1; v_gene: TRBV29-1; j_gene: TRBJ1-4; abundance: few; CDR3aa: CSVEDRDRGNEKLFF; CDR3nt: TGCAGCGTTGAAGATCGGGACAGGGGAAATGAAAAACTGTTTTTT
d_gene: TRBD2; v_gene: TRBV7-2; j_gene: TRBJ2-7; abundance: many; CDR3aa: CASSARLAGVSEQYF; CDR3nt: TGTGCCAGCAGCGCGCGACTAGCGGGAGTTTCCGAGCAGTACTTC
d_gene: TRBD2; v_gene: TRBV27; j_gene: TRBJ2-2; abundance: -; CDR3aa: CASSLSVGLAGKNTGELFF; CDR3nt: TGTGCCAGCAGTTTATCGGTTGGCTTAGCGGGAAAGAACACCGGGGAGCTGTTTTTT
d_gene: TRBD1; v_gene: TRBV10-3; j_gene: TRBJ1-2; abundance: -; CDR3aa: CAISEYEGQGNGYTF; CDR3nt: TGTGCCATCAGTGAGTACGAAGGACAGGGGAATGGCTACACCTTC
d_gene: TRBD2; v_gene: TRBV2; j_gene: TRBJ2-1; abundance: many; CDR3aa: CASRDSGSGYNEQFF; CDR3nt: TGTGCCAGCAGAGATAGCGGGAGCGGTTACAATGAGCAGTTCTTC
d_gene: -; v_gene: TRBV11-2; j_gene: TRBJ2-3; abundance: -; CDR3aa: CASSSWGGSTDTQYF; CDR3nt: TGCGCCAGCAGCTCATGGGGAGGCAGCACAGATACGCAGTATTTT
d_gene: -; v_gene: TRBV7-9; j_gene: TRBJ2-5; abundance: many; CDR3aa: CASSLASGHAFGETQYF; CDR3nt: TGTGCCAGCAGCTTAGCTTCCGGACACGCATTCGGGGAGACCCAGTACTTC
d_gene: -; v_gene: TRBV29-1; j_gene: TRBJ2-7; abundance: -; CDR3aa: CSVEIATDYEQYF; CDR3nt: TGCAGCGTTGAGATAGCGACGGACTACGAGCAGTACTTC